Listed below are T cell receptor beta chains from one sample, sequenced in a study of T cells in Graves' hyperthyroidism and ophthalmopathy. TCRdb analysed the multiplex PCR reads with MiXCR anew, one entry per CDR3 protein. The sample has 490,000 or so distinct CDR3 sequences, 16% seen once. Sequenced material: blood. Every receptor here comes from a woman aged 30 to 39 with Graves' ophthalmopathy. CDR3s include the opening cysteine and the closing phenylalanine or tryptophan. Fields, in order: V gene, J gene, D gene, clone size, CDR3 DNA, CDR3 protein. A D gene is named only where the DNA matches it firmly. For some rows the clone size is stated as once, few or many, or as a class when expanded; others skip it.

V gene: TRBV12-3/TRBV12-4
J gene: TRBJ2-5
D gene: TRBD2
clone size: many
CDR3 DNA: TGTGCCAGCGGAAACGGACTAGCGGGGACAGCCCAGAAGACCCAGTACTTC
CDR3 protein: CASGNGLAGTAQKTQYF

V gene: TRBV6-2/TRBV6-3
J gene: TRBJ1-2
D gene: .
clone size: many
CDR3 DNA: TGTGCCAGCAGTTACTCGACAGGCGGTGGCTACACCTTC
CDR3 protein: CASSYSTGGGYTF

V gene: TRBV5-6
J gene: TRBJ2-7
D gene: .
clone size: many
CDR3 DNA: TGTGCCAGCAGCACCGGCCCCTCCTACGAGCAGTACTTC
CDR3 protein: CASSTGPSYEQYF

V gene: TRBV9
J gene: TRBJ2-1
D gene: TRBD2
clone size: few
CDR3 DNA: TGTGCCAGCAGCGTAGTTTCTAGCGGGAGTGAGCAGTTCTTC
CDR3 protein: CASSVVSSGSEQFF

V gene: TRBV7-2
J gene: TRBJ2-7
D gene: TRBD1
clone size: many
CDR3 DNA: TGTGCCAGCAGCTTAGGGGACAGGGGTTACGAGCAGTACTTC
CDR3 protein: CASSLGDRGYEQYF

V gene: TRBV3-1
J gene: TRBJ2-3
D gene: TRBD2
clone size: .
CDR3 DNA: TGTGCCAGCAGCCAAGTCGGCGGGAGGGGCACAGATACGCAGTATTTT
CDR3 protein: CASSQVGGRGTDTQYF

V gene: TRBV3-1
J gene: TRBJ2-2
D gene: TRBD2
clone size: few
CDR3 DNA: TGTGCCAGCGGACCCTCTAGCGGGAGTGGGGAGCTGTTTTTT
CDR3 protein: CASGPSSGSGELFF

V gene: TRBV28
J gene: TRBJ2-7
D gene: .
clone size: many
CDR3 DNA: TGTGCCAGCAGTACTACAGGGTACTTGACCAACGAGCAGTACTTC
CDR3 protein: CASSTTGYLTNEQYF

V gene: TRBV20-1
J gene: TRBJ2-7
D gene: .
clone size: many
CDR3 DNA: TGCAGTGCTAGCGGAGAGGATCCCTACGAGCAGTACTTC
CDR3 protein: CSASGEDPYEQYF

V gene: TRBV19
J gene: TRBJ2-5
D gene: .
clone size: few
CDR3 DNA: TGTGCCAGTAGCCCTACTAACCAAGAGACCCAGTACTTC
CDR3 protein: CASSPTNQETQYF

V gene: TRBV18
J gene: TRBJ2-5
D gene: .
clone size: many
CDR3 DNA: TGTGCCAGCTCACCTCGCTATGGAGCAATACAAGAGACCCAGTACTTC
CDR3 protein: CASSPRYGAIQETQYF

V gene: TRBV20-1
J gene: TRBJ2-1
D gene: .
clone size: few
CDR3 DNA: TGCAGTGCTAGAGGGGGAACCGTCAATGAGCAGTTCTTC
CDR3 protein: CSARGGTVNEQFF

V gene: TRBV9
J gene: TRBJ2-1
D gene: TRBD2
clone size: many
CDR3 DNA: TGTGCCAGCAGCGAACTAGCGGGAGCGTACAATGAGCAGTTCTTC
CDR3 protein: CASSELAGAYNEQFF

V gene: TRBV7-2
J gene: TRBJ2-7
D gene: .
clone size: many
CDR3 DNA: TGTGCCAGCAGCATCGACAGCACCGGGACTCCCTACGAGCAGTACTTC
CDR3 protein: CASSIDSTGTPYEQYF

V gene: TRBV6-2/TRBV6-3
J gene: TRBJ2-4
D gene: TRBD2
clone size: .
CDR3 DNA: TGTGCCAGCAGTGACCTAGCGGACCTAGCCAAAAACATTCAGTACTTC
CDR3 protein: CASSDLADLAKNIQYF

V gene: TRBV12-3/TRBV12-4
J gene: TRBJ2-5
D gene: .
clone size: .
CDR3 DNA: TGTGCCAGCACCCTGGAGAGGGGAGAGACCCAGTACTTC
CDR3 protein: CASTLERGETQYF

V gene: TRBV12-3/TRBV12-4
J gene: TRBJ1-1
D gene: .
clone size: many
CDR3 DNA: TGTGCCAGCGATCCTGGGGGCACTGAAGCTTTCTTT
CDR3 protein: CASDPGGTEAFF

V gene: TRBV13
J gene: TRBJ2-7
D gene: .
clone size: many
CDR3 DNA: TGTGCCAGCAGCTTAGGTCTCGGGGACCCCGACGAGCAGTACTTC
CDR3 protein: CASSLGLGDPDEQYF

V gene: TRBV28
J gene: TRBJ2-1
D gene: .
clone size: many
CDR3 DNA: TGTGCCAGCAGTCCCCTTGGGGAGCAGTTCTTC
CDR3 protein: CASSPLGEQFF

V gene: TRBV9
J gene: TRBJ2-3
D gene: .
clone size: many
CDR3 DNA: TGTGCCAGCAGCGTAAATCGGGATACGCAGTATTTT
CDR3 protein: CASSVNRDTQYF

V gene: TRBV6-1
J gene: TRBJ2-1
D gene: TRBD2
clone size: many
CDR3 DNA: TGTGCCAGCAGTGAATCAGGACTAGCGGGAGGGCAAAAGAATGAGCAGTTCTTC
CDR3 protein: CASSESGLAGGQKNEQFF

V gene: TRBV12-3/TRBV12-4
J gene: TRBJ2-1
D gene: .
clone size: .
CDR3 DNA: TGTGCCAGCAGGTTCCAGGTTTACAATGAGCAGTTCTTC
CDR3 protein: CASRFQVYNEQFF

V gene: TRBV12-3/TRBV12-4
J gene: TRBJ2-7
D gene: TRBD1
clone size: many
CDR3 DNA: TGTGCCAGCAGTTTGAGGACAGGCATTTCCTACGAGCAGTACTTC
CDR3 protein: CASSLRTGISYEQYF

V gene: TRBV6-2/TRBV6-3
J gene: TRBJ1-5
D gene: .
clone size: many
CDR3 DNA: TGTGCCAGCAGCCAGGTGTTTGGGGAGGCTAGCAATCAGCCCCAGCATTTT
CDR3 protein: CASSQVFGEASNQPQHF

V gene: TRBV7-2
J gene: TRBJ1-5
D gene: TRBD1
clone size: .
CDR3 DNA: TGTGCCAGCAGCCAGGGGGGGGGTGGCAATCAGCCCCAGCATTTT
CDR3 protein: CASSQGGGGNQPQHF

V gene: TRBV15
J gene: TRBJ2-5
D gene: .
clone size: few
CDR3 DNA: TGTGCCACCAGCAGTACAGGTACGGAGACCCAGTACTTC
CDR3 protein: CATSSTGTETQYF

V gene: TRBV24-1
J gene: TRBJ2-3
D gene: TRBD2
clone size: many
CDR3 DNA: TGTGCCACCATGAGCGGGAGAATCACAGATACGCAGTATTTT
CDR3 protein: CATMSGRITDTQYF

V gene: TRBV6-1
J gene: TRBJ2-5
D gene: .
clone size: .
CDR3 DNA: TGTGCCAGCAGTGAAATGATCCAGGTTAGGGGCGAGACCCAGTACTTC
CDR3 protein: CASSEMIQVRGETQYF

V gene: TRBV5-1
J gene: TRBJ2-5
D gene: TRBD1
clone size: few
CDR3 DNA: TGCGCCAGCAGCTTCCGGGACAGGGGAGTGGAGACCCAGTACTTC
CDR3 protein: CASSFRDRGVETQYF

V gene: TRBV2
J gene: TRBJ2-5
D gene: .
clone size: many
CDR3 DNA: TGTGCCAGCATAAGGGAGGCGGTGGGGGAGACCCAGTACTTC
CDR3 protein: CASIREAVGETQYF

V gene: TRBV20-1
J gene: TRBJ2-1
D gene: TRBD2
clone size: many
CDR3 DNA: TGCAGTGCTAGAGATCAGAGGAGCGGGGCCTCCTACAATGAGCAGTTCTTC
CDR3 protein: CSARDQRSGASYNEQFF

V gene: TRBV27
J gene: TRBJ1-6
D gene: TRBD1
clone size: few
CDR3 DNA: TGTGCCAGCAGTCCTAGGACAGGGGCTCGTAATTCACCCCTCCACTTT
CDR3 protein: CASSPRTGARNSPLHF

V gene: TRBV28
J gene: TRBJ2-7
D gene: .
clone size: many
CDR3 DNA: TGTGCCAGCAGGGGCAGCGGGCCTACTTCCTACGAGCAGTACTTC
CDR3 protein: CASRGSGPTSYEQYF

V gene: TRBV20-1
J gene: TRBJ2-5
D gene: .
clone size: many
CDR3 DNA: TGCAGTGCTAGAAGGCAGGGGGGAAAAGAGACCCAGTACTTC
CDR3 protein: CSARRQGGKETQYF

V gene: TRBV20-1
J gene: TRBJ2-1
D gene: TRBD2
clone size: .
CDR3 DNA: TGCAGTGCTAGAGCCCTGAGAGGGACTAGCGGGAAACCCCCCTACAATGAGCAGTTCTTC
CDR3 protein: CSARALRGTSGKPPYNEQFF

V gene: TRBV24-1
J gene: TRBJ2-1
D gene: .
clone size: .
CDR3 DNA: TGTGCCACCAGTGGGTCTCCATTCCGGGATGAGCAGTTCTTC
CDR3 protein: CATSGSPFRDEQFF

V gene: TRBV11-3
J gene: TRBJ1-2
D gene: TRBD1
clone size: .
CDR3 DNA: TGTGCCAGCAGCTTCGGGACAGGGGGTTTCGACTATGGCTACACCTTC
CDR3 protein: CASSFGTGGFDYGYTF

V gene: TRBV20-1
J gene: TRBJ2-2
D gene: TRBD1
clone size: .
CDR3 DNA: TGCAGTGCTGCCGGGACAGGGGATAGAGTTGGGGAGCTGTTTTTT
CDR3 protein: CSAAGTGDRVGELFF

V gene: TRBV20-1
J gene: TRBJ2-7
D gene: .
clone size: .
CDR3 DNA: TGCAGTGCTAGTATACTAGCCCACTACGAGCAGTACTTC
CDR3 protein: CSASILAHYEQYF

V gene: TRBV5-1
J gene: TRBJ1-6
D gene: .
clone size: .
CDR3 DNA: TGCGCCAGCAGCTTACACCGGGGTAATAATTCACCCCTCCACTTT
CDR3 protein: CASSLHRGNNSPLHF